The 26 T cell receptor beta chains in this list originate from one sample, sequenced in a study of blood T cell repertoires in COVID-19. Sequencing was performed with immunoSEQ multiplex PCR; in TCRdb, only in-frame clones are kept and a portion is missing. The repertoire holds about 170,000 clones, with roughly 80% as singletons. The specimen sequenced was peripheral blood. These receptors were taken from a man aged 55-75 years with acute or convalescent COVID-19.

The CDR3 nucleotides read TGTGCCAGCGGAGGAACAGGGGGCGGTGAGCAGTTCTTC. Its translation: CASGGTGGGEQFF. This sequence joins TRBV2 and TRBJ2-1; 9 positions agree with TRBD1. V lost 8 bases and J lost 9; bases outside the gene matches: 8. Germline CDR1 and CDR2: SNHLY and FYNNEI. The CDR3 extends over 13 amino acids.

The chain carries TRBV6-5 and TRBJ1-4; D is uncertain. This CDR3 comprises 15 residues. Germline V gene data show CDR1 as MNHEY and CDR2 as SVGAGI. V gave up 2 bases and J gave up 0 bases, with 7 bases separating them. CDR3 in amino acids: CASSYMGATNEKLFF. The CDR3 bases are TGTGCCAGCAGTTACATGGGAGCAACTAATGAAAAACTGTTTTTT.

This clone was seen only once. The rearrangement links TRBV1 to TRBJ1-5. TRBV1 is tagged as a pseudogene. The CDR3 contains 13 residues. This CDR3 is CTSSQDRRQPQHF. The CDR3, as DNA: TGCACCAGCAGCCAAGATCGGCGGCAGCCCCAGCATTTT.

The CDR3 is CASSKRQGGLGRDEQYF. The CDR3 DNA is TGTGCCAGCAGCAAGCGGCAGGGGGGATTAGGCCGGGACGAGCAGTACTTC. V usage is TRBV21-1 and J usage is TRBJ2-7; the table's D call TRBD1 went unverified against the DNA. TRBV21-1 is flagged as a pseudogene. This CDR3 spans 17 amino acids.

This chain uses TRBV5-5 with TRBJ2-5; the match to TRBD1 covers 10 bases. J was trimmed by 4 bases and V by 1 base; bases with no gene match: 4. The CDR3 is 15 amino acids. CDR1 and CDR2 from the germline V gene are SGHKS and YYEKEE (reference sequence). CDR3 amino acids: CASSLRTGGGETQYF. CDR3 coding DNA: TGTGCCAGCAGCTTGCGGACAGGGGGTGGAGAGACCCAGTACTTC.

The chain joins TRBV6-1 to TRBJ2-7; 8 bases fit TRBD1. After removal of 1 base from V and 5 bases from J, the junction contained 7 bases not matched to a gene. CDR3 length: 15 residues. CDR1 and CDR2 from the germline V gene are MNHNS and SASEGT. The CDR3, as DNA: TGTGCCAGCAGTGAAGGGGCGACAGGGGTGGACGAGCAGTACTTC. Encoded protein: CASSEGATGVDEQYF.

CDR3 in DNA: TGTGCCAGCAGCTCTGGACAGGGGGCGCAGCACTATGGCTACACCTTC. This sequence encodes CASSSGQGAQHYGYTF. The rearrangement links TRBV5-4 to TRBJ1-2; TRBD1 matches at 11 bases. This CDR3 region has 16 residues. The germline V gene has CDR1 SGHNT and CDR2 YYREEE (reference sequence). V gave up 3 bases and J gave up 3 bases; unmatched junction bases: 7. Variable domain in full (rest from reference TRBV5-4 and TRBJ1-2): ETGVTQSPTHLIKTRGQQVTLRCSSQSGHNTVSWYQQALGQGPQFIFQYYREEENGRGNFPPRFSGLQFPNYSSELNVNALELDDSALYLCASSSGQGAQHYGYTFGSGTRLTVV.

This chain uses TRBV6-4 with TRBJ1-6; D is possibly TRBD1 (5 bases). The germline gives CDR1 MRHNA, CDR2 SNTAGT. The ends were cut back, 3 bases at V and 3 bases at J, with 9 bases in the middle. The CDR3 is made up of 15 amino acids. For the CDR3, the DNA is TGTGCCAGCAGTGAGCAGGGTAGCTATAATTCACCCCTCCACTTT. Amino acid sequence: CASSEQGSYNSPLHF.

The CDR3 here is CASNPTGGYTEAFF. The CDR3 nucleotides read TGTGCCAGCAACCCGACAGGGGGATACACTGAAGCTTTCTTT. V usage is TRBV2 and J usage is TRBJ1-1, with 9 positions matching TRBD1. CDR1 is SNHLY, CDR2 FYNNEI, per germline. J gave up 3 bases and V 7 bases, and 6 bases lay outside the gene matches. CDR3 length: 14 residues. The full variable domain, in which reference TRBV2 and TRBJ1-1 provide the parts outside the CDR3, is EPEVTQTPSHQVTQMGQEVILRCVPISNHLYFYWYRQILGQKVEFLVSFYNNEISEKSEIFDDQFSVERPDGSNFTLKIRSTKLEDSAMYFCASNPTGGYTEAFFGQGTRLTVV.

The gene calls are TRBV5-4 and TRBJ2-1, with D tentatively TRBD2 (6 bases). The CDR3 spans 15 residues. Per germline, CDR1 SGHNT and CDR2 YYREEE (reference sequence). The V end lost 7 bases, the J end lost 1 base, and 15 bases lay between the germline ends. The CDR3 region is CASAPGTLSYNEQFF. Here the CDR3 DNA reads TGTGCCAGCGCGCCAGGGACTCTGTCCTACAATGAGCAGTTCTTC.

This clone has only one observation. The CDR3 coding sequence is TGTGCCAGTAGTCCTCTAGAGGAGGGGACCCAGTACTTC. Its protein product is CASSPLEEGTQYF. V gene TRBV19 combines with J gene TRBJ2-5; tentatively, D is TRBD2 (6 bases). The V end lost 5 bases, the J end lost 7 bases, and 14 bases lay between the germline ends. Germline V gene data show CDR1 as LNHDA and CDR2 as SQIVND (reference sequence). There are 13 residues in the CDR3. The whole variable domain, filled in from reference TRBV19 and TRBJ2-5, reads DGGITQSPKYLFRKEGQNVTLSCEQNLNHDAMYWYRQDPGQGLRLIYYSQIVNDFQKGDIAEGYSVSREKKESFPLTVTSAQKNPTAFYLCASSPLEEGTQYFGPGTRLLVL.

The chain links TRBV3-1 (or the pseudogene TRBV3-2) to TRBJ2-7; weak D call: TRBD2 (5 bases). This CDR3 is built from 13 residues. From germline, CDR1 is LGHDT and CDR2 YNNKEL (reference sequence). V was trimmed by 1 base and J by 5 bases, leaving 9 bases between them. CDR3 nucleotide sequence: TGTGCCAGCAGCCAAGGTAGCGCCCACGAGCAGTACTTC. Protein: CASSQGSAHEQYF.

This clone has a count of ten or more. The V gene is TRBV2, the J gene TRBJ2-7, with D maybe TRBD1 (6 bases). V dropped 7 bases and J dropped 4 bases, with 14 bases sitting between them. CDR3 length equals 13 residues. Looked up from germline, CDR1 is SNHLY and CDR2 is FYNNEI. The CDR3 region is CASNRQGIYEQYF. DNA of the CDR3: TGTGCCAGCAATCGGCAGGGGATATACGAGCAGTACTTC.

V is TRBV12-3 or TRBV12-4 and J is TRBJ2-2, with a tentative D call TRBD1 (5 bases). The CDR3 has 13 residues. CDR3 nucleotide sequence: TGTGCTTGGCGGCAGGGCGGCACCGGGGAGCTGTTTTTT. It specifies CAWRQGGTGELFF.

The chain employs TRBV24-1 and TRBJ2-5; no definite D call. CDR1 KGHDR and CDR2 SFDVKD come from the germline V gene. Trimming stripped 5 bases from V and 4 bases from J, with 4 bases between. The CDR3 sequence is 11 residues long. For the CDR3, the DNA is TGTGCCACCAGTGCCCGAGAGACCCAGTACTTC. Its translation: CATSARETQYF.

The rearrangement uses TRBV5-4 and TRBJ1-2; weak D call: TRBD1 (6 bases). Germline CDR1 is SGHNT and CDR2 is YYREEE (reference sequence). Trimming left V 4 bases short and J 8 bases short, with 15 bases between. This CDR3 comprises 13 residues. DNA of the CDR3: TGTGCCAGCAGCGACGGACAGTCTCTCGGCTACACCTTC. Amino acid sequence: CASSDGQSLGYTF.

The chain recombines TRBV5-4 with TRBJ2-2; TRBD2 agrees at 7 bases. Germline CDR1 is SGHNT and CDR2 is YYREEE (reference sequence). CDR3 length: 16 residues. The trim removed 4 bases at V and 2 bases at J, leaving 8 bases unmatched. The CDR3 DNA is TGTGCCAGCAGCCCCGGACTAGGGGTAAACACCGGGGAGCTGTTTTTT. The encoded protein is CASSPGLGVNTGELFF.

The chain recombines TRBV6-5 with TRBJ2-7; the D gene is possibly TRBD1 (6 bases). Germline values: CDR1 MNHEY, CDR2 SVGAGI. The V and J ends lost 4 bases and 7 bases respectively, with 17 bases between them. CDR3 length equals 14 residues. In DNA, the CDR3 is TGTGCCAGCAGTTTCCGACAGGACGGCGGGGAGCAGTACTTC. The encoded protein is CASSFRQDGGEQYF.

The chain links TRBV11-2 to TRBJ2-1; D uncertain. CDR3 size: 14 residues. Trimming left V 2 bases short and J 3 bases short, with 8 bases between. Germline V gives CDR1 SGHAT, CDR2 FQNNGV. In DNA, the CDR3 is TGTGCCAGCAGCTTAAGAGACAACTACAATGAGCAGTTCTTC. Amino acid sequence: CASSLRDNYNEQFF.

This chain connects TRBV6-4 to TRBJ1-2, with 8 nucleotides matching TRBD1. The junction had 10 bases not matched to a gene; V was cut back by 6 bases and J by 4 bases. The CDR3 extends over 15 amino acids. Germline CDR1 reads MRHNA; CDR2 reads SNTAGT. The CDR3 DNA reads TGTGCCAGCAGAGCCCAGACAGGGGAGGCCTATGGCTACACCTTC. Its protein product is CASRAQTGEAYGYTF.

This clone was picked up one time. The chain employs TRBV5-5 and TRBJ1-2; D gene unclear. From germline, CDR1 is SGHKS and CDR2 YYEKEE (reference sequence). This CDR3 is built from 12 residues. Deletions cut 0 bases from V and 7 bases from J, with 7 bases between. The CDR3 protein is CASSLGAGGYTF. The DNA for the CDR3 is TGTGCCAGCAGCTTGGGGGCGGGTGGCTACACCTTC.

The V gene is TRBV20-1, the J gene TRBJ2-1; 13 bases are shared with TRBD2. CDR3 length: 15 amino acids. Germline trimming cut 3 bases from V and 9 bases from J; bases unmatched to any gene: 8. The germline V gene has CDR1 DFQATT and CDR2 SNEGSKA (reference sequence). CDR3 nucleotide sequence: TGCAGTGCTAGTGTCACTAGCGGGGGGGGTGGTGAGCAGTTCTTC. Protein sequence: CSASVTSGGGGEQFF.

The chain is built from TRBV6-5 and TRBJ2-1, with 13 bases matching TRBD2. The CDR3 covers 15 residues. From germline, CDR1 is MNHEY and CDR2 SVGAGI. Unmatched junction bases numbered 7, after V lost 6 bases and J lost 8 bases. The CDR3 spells CASSLGLAGVDEQFF. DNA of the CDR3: TGTGCCAGCAGCCTCGGACTAGCGGGGGTTGATGAGCAGTTCTTC.

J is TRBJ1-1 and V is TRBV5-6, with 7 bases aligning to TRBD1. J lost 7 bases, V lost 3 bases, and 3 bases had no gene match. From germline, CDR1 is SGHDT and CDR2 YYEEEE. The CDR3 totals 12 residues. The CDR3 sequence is CASSSWDSEAFF. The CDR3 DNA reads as TGTGCCAGCAGCTCTTGGGACAGTGAAGCTTTCTTT.

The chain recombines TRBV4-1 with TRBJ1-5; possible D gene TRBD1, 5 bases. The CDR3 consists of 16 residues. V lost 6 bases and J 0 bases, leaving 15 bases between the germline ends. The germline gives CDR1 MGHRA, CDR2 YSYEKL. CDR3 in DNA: TGCGCCAGCAGTCCCGCCCGGGGGGATAGCAATCAGCCCCAGCATTTT. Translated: CASSPARGDSNQPQHF.

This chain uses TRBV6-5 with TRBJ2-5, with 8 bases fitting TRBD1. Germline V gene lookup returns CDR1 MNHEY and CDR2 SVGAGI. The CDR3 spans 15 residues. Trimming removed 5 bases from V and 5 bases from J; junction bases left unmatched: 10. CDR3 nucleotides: TGTGCCAGCAGTCCGGACAGGGACGCTGGGGAGACCCAGTACTTC. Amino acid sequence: CASSPDRDAGETQYF.